Shown below are 3 T cell receptor beta chains from a single sample sequenced in a study of cytotoxic CD8 clonotypes in ibrutinib-treated CLL. The table came from immunoSEQ multiplex PCR; TCRdb's copy has only in-frame clones and leaves some out. The sample lists about 140,000 clones, around 82% seen once, with roughly 7.6% in the top ten. The specimen comprised PBMCs, sampled after 36 months of ibrutinib treatment. The source of these receptors is a human donor with chronic lymphocytic leukemia.

The rearrangement uses TRBV30 and TRBJ1-1; 8 nucleotides align to TRBD1. Germline values: CDR1 GTSNPN, CDR2 SVGIG (reference sequence). The CDR3 sequence is 13 residues long. The junction had 3 bases not matched to a gene; V was cut back by 1 base and J by 5 bases. CDR3 sequence (DNA): TGTGCCTGGAGTGGGACAGGGTGGACTGAAGCTTTCTTT. It specifies CAWSGTGWTEAFF.

The rearrangement links TRBV30 to TRBJ1-2, with 8 bases fitting TRBD1. The germline V gene has CDR1 GTSNPN and CDR2 SVGIG (reference sequence). V trimming: 0 bases; J trimming: 4 bases; junction bases outside the gene matches: 4. This CDR3 region has 14 residues. The chain's CDR3 is CAWSVAGGSYGYTF. CDR3 sequence (DNA): TGTGCCTGGAGTGTAGCAGGGGGCTCCTATGGCTACACCTTC.

This rearrangement joins TRBV4-1 to TRBJ1-1, with D tentatively TRBD1 (6 bases). Germline V gene sequence: CDR1 MGHRA, CDR2 YSYEKL. This CDR3 comprises 16 residues. V was cut by 1 base and J by 1 base, with 13 bases left in between. The DNA of the CDR3 is TGCGCCAGCAGCCAAGTCGACGCAGGGGAGAACACTGAAGCTTTCTTT. Protein product: CASSQVDAGENTEAFF.